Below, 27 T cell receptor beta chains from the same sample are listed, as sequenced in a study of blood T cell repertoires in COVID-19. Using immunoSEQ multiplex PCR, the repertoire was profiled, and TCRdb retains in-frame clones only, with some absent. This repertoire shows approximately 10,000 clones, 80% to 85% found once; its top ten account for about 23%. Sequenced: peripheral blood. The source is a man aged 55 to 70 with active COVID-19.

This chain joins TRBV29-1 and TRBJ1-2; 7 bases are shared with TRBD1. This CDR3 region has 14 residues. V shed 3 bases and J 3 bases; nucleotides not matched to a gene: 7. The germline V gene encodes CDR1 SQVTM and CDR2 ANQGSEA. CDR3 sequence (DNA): TGCAGCGTTGATAGTCTCGGGACAGACTATGGCTACACCTTC. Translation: CSVDSLGTDYGYTF.

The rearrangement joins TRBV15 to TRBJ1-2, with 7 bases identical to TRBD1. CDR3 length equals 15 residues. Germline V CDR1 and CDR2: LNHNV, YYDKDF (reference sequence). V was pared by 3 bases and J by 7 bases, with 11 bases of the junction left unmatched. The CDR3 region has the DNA TGTGCCACCAGCAGGTTCGGACAGGAGTTCGGTGGCTACACCTTC. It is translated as CATSRFGQEFGGYTF.

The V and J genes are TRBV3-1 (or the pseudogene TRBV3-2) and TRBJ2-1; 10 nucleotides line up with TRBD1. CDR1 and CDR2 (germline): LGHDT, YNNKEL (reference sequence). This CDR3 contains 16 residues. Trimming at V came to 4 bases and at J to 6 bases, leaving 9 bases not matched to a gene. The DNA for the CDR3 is TGTGCCAGCAGCCGTCCCGGGACAGGGGAATCCAATGAGCAGTTCTTC. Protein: CASSRPGTGESNEQFF.

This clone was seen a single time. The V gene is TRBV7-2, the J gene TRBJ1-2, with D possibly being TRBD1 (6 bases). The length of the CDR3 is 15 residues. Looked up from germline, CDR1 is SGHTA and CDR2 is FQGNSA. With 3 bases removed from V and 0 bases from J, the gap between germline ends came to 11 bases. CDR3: CASSLMTGSNYGYTF. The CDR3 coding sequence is TGTGCCAGCAGCTTGATGACAGGATCTAACTATGGCTACACCTTC.

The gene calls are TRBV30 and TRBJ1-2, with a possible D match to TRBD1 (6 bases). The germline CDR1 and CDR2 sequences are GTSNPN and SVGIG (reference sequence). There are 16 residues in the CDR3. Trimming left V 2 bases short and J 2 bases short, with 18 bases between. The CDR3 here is CAWSPRMTGDNYGYTF. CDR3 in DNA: TGTGCCTGGAGTCCCCGGATGACAGGAGACAACTATGGCTACACCTTC.

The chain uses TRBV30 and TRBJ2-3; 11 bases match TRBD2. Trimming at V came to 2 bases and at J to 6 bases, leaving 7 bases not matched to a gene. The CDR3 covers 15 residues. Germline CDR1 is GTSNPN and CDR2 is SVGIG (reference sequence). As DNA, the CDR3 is TGTGCCTGGAGTCCGGGACTAGCGGTGGGGGATACGCAGTATTTT. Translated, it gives CAWSPGLAVGDTQYF.

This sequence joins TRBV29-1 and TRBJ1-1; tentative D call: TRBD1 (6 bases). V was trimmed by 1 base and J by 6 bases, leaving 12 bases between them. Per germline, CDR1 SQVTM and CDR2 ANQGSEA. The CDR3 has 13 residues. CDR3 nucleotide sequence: TGCAGCGTTGAAGTCCGGGGGGCCGCTGAAGCTTTCTTT. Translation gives CSVEVRGAAEAFF.

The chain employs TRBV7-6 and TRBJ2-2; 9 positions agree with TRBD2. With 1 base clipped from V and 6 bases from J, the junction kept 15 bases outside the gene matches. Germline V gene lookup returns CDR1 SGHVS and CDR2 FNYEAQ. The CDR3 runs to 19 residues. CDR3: CASSLDLRRGGSGAGELFF. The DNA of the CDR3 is TGTGCCAGCAGCTTAGATCTCCGGCGGGGGGGCTCGGGAGCCGGGGAGCTGTTTTTT.

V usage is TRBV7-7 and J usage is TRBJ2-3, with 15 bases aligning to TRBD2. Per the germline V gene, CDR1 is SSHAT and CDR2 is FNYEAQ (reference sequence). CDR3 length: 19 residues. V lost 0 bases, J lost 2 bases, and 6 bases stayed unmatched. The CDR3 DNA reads TGTGCCAGCAGCTTAGCCGAGGGACTAGCGGGAGGTTACACAGATACGCAGTATTTT. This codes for CASSLAEGLAGGYTDTQYF. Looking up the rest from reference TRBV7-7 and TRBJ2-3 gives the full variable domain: GAGVSQSPRYKVTKRGQDVTLRCDPISSHATLYWYQQALGQGPEFLTYFNYEAQPDKSGLPSDRFSAERPEGSISTLTIQRTEQRDSAMYRCASSLAEGLAGGYTDTQYFGPGTRLTVL.

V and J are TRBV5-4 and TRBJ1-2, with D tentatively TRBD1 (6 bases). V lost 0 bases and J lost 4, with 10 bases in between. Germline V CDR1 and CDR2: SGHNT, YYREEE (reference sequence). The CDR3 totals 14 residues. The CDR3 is CASSLDLGGYGYTF. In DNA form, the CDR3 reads TGTGCCAGCAGCTTGGATCTAGGGGGCTATGGCTACACCTTC. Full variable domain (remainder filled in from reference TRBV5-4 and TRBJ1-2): ETGVTQSPTHLIKTRGQQVTLRCSSQSGHNTVSWYQQALGQGPQFIFQYYREEENGRGNFPPRFSGLQFPNYSSELNVNALELDDSALYLCASSLDLGGYGYTFGSGTRLTVV.

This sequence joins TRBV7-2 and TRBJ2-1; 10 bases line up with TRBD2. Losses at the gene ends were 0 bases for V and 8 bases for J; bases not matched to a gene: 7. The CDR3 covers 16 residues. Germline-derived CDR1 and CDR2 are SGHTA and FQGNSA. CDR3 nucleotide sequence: TGTGCCAGCAGCTTAGCGCTGAGCGGGGGGGCCCATGAGCAGTTCTTC. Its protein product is CASSLALSGGAHEQFF.

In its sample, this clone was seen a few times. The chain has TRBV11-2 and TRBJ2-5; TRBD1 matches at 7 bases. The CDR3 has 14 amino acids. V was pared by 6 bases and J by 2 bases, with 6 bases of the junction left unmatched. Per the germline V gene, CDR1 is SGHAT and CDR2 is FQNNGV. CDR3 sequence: CASRVTGVQETQYF. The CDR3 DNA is TGTGCCAGCAGGGTAACAGGGGTGCAAGAGACCCAGTACTTC.

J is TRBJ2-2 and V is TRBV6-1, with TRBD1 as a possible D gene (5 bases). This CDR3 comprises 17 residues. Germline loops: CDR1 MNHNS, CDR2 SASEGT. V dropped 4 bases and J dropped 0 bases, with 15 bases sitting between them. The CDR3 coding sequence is TGTGCCAGCAGTGGACAGTTGAACTTCGCGAACACCGGGGAGCTGTTTTTT. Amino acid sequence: CASSGQLNFANTGELFF.

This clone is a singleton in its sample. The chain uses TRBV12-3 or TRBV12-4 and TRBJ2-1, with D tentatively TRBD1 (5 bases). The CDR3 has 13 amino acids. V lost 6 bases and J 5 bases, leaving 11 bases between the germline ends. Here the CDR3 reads CASSPRADNEQFF. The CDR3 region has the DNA TGTGCCAGCAGCCCCAGGGCCGACAATGAGCAGTTCTTC.

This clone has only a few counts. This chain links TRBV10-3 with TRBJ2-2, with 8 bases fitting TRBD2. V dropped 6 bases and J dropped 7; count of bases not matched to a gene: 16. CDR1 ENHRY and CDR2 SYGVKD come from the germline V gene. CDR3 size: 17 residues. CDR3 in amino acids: CAISPLGAGDIGGELFF. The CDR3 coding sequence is TGTGCCATCAGCCCCTTGGGAGCGGGAGATATCGGCGGGGAGCTGTTTTTT.

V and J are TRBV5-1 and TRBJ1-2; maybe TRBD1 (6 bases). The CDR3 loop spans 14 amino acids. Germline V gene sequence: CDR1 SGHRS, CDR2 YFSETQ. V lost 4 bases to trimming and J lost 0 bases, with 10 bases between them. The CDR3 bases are TGCGCCAGCAGCCGGGACACGGCTAACTATGGCTACACCTTC. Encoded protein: CASSRDTANYGYTF.

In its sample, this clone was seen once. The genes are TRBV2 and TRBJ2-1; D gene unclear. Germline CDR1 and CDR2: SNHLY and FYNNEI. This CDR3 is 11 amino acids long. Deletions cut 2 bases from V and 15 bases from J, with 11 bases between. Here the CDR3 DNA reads TGTGCCAGCAGTGAAAAAGCAATAAGGTTCTTC. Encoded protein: CASSEKAIRFF.

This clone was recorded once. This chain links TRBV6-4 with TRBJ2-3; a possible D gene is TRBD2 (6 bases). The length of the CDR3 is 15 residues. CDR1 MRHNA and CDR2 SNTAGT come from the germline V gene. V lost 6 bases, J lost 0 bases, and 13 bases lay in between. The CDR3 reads CASSAELASTDTQYF. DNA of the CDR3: TGTGCCAGCAGCGCAGAGCTAGCGAGCACAGATACGCAGTATTTT.

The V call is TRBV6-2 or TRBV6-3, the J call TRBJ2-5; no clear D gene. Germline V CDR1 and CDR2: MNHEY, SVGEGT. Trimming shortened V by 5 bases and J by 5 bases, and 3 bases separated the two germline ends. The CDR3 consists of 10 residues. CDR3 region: CASSRETQYF. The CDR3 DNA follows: TGTGCCAGCAGTCGGGAGACCCAGTACTTC.

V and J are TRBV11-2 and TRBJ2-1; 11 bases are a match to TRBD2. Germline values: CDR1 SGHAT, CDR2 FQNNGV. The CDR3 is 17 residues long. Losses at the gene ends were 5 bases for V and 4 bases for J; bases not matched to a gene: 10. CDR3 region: CASSPSVTSGNYNEQFF. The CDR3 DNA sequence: TGTGCCAGCAGCCCAAGCGTGACTAGCGGGAATTACAATGAGCAGTTCTTC. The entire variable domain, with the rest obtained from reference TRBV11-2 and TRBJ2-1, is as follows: EAGVAQSPRYKIIEKRQSVAFWCNPISGHATLYWYQQILGQGPKLLIQFQNNGVVDDSQLPKDRFSAERLKGVDSTLKIQPAKLEDSAVYLCASSPSVTSGNYNEQFFGPGTRLTVL.

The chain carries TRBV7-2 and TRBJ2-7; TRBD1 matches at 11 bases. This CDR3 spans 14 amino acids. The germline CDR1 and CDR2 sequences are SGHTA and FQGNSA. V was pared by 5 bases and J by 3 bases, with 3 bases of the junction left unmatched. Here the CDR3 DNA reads TGTGCCAGCAGCCGGGACAGGGGGGTCTACGAGCAGTACTTC. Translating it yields CASSRDRGVYEQYF.

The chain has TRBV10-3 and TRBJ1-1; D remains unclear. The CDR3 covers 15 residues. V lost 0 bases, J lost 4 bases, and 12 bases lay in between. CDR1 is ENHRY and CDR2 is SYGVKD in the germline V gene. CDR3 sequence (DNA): TGTGCCATCAGTGAGTCGGGAGGGTTAGTCACTGAAGCTTTCTTT. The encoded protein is CAISESGGLVTEAFF.

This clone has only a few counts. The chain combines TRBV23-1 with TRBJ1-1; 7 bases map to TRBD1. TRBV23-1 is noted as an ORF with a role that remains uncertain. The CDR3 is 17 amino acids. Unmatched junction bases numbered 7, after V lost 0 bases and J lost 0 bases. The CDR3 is CASSQSFVDRLNTEAFF. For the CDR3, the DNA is TGCGCCAGCAGTCAATCGTTCGTGGACAGGTTGAACACTGAAGCTTTCTTT.

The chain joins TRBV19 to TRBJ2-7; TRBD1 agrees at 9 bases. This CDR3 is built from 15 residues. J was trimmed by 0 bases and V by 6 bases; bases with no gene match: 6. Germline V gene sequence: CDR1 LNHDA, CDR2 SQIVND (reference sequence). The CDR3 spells CASSDGQGSSYEQYF. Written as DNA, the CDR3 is TGTGCCAGTAGCGACGGACAGGGGAGCTCCTACGAGCAGTACTTC. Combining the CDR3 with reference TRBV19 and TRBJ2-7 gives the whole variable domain DGGITQSPKYLFRKEGQNVTLSCEQNLNHDAMYWYRQDPGQGLRLIYYSQIVNDFQKGDIAEGYSVSREKKESFPLTVTSAQKNPTAFYLCASSDGQGSSYEQYFGPGTRLTVT.

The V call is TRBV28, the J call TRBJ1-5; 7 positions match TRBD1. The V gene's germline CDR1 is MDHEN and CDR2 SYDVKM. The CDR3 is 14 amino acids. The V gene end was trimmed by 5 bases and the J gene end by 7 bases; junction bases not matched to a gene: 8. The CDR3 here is CASSEDREHQPQHF. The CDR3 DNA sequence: TGTGCCAGCAGTGAAGACAGGGAGCACCAGCCCCAGCATTTT.

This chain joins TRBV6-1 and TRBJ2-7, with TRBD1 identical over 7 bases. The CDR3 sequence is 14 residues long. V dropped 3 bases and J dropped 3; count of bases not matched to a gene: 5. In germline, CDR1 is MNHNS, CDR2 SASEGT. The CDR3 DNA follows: TGTGCCAGCAGTGACGCCGGGGACAGCTACGAGCAGTACTTC. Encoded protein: CASSDAGDSYEQYF.

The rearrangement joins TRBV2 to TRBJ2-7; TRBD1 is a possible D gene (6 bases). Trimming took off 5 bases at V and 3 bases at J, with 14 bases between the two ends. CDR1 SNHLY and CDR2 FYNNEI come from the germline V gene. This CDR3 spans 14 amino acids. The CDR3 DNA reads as TGTGCCAGCAGTAATGCAGGGGTAGGCTACGAGCAGTACTTC. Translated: CASSNAGVGYEQYF.